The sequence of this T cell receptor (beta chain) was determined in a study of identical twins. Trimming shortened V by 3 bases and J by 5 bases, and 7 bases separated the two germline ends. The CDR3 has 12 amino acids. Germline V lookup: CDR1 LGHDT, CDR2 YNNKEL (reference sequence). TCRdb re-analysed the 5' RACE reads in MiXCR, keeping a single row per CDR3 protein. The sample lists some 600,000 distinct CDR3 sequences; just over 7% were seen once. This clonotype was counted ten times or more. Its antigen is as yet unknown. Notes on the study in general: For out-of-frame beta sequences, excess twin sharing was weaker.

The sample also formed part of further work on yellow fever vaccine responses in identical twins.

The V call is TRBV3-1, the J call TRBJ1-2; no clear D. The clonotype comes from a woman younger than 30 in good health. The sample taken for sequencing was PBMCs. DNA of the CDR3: TGTGCCAGCAGCCACCAGCGATATGGCTACACCTTC. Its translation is CASSHQRYGYTF. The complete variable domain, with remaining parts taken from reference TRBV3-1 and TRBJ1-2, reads DTAVSQTPKYLVTQMGNDKSIKCEQNLGHDTMYWYKQDSKKFLKIMFSYNNKELIINETVPNRFSPKSPDKAHLNLHINSLELGDSAVYFCASSHQRYGYTFGSGTRLTVV.